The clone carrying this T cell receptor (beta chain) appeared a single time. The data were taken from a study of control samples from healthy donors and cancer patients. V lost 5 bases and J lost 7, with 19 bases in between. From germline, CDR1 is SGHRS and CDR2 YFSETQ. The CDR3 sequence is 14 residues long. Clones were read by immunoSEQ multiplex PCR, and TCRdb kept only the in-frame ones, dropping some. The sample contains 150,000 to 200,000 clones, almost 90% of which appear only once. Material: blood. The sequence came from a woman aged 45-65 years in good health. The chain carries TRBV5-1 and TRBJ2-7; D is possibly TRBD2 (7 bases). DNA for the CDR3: TGCGCCAGCAGTCGAGGGGGGGATTTGCGAGAGCAGTACTTC. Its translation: CASSRGGDLREQYF. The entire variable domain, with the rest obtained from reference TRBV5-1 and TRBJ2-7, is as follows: KAGVTQTPRYLIKTRGQQVTLSCSPISGHRSVSWYQQTPGQGLQFLFEYFSETQRNKGNFPGRFSGRQFSNSRSEMNVSTLELGDSALYLCASSRGGDLREQYFGPGTRLTVT.